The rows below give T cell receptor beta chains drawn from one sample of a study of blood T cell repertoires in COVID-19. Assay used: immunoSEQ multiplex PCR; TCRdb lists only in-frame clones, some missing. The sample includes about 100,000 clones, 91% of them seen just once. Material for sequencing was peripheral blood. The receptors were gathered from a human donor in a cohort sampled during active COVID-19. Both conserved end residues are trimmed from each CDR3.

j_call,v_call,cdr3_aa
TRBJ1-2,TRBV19,ASSRTANYGYT
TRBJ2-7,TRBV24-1,ATSGQGALDEQY
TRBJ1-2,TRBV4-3,ASSQESDFLYGYT
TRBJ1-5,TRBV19,ASHPRGAYDQPQH
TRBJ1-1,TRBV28,ASSPGGLNTEAF
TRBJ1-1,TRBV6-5,ASSLPKVNTEAF
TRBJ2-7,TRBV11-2,ASSQGLAGSYEQY
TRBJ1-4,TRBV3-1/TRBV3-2,ASSHPGTGDEKLF
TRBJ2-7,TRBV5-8,ASSLLEGSSYEQY
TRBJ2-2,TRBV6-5,ASAPTDSGELF
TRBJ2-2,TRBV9,ASRSSGTTGELF
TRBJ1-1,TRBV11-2,ASSLGFGEAF
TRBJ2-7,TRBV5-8,ASSLARFGQGVYEQY
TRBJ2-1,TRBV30,AWSGVTSGINNEQF
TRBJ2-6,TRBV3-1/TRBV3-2,ASKRAGLPSSGANVLT
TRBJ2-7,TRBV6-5,ASSLLAESYEQY
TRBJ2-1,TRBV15,ATSTIRLAGGTYNEQF
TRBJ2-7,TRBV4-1,ASSMDRVYEQY
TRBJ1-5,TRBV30,AWSVPRDSSNQPQH
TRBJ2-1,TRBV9,ASSVAGGVYNEQF
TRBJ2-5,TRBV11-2,ASSLVGLEETQY
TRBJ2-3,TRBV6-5,ASSLGGRWTDTQY
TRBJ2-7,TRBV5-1,ASSLGPTSGKRYEQY
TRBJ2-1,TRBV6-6,AISLSSSYNEQF
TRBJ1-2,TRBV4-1,ASSPRDSQPNGYT
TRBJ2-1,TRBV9,ASSPRENEQF
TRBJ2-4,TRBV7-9,ASSLVSAGVFLAKNIQY
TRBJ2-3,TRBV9,ASSVGSGSWTDTQY
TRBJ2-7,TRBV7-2,ASSSEGGYEQY
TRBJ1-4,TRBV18,ASFRDRNEKLF
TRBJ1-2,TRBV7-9,ASSLAVRGGYGYT
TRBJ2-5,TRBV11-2,ASSLVALAGVETQY
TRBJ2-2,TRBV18,ASSGAGQVWSTGTGELF
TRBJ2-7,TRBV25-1,ASAGSYEQY
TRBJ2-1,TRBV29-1,SVERGDSNYNEQF
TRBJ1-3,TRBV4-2,ASSHQGATNTIY
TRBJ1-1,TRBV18,ASSPAEGGNTEAF
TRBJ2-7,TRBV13,ASSEGQGVYEQY
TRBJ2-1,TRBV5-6,ASSLAHEQF
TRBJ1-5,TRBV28,ASSFGTGDSNQPQH
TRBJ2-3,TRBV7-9,ASSLVRGTTDTQY